The clone carrying this TCR beta chain was seen just once. Trimming cost V 2 bases and J 0 bases, with 8 bases left between them. The CDR3 spans 14 residues. The germline V gene encodes CDR1 LGHNA and CDR2 YSLEER. The source of the sample is a study of blood T cell repertoires in COVID-19. Study-wide background: In each case, the material was cDNA or gDNA derived from T cells, B-cell-depleted T cells, or PBMCs.

In the authors' workflow: Reference gene primers were amplified, and this amplification served to estimate nucleated cell counts. Here immunoSEQ multiplex PCR was the method, and the copy in TCRdb shows in-frame clones only, minus some. V, J and clone size are those of that table, while D and trimming were read from the DNA. The sample yields 90,000 to 150,000 clones, 85% to 90% seen once. What was sequenced was peripheral blood. The chain joins TRBV4-3 to TRBJ2-7, with D possibly TRBD2 on 5 matching bases. This receptor was obtained from a human donor with acute or convalescent COVID-19. The donor label of this sample is uncertain. This CDR3 reads CASSQRGGSYEQYF. In nucleotides, the CDR3 is TGCGCCAGCAGCCAACGAGGAGGCTCCTACGAGCAGTACTTC.